Listed below are T cell receptor beta chains from one sample, sequenced in a study of blood T cell repertoires in COVID-19. The method was immunoSEQ multiplex PCR; TCRdb's version includes in-frame clones alone and lacks a portion of them. The data show 200,000 to 250,000 clones, with 83% seen just once and around 6.8% held by the top ten. Source material: peripheral blood. The receptor set was obtained from a woman aged 45-65 years with acute or convalescent COVID-19. CDR3s include the opening cysteine and the closing phenylalanine or tryptophan. Fields, in order: CDR3 protein, CDR3 DNA, J gene, clone size, D gene, V gene. D genes are given only for firm matches. Clone size, where shown, is once, few, many, or a class for clones that have expanded.

CDR3: CASSIPGQLNTEAFF
DNA: TGTGCCAGTAGCATTCCGGGACAACTGAACACTGAAGCTTTCTTT
J: TRBJ1-1
size: .
D: .
V: TRBV19

CDR3: CASSQDIPGGPRETQYF
DNA: TGCGCCAGCAGCCAAGACATTCCAGGGGGTCCCCGGGAGACCCAGTACTTC
J: TRBJ2-5
size: .
D: TRBD1
V: TRBV4-1

CDR3: CASSLYGRDYEQYF
DNA: TGTGCCAGCAGCTTGTATGGACGGGACTACGAGCAGTACTTC
J: TRBJ2-7
size: .
D: .
V: TRBV5-6

CDR3: CASSRGGSYNEQFF
DNA: TGTGCCAGCAGTAGGGGGGGCTCCTACAATGAGCAGTTCTTC
J: TRBJ2-1
size: .
D: .
V: TRBV6-5

CDR3: CASSGRGQFVLNTEAFF
DNA: TGTGCCAGTAGCGGCCGGGGACAGTTTGTACTGAACACTGAAGCTTTCTTT
J: TRBJ1-1
size: .
D: TRBD1
V: TRBV19

CDR3: CASRGGRGDRSYEQYF
DNA: TGCGCCAGCAGAGGGGGGAGGGGGGACCGCTCCTACGAGCAGTACTTC
J: TRBJ2-7
size: .
D: .
V: TRBV5-1

CDR3: CASSGRGGQFF
DNA: TGTGCCAGTAGTGGGCGCGGGGGACAGTTCTTC
J: TRBJ2-1
size: few
D: TRBD2
V: TRBV19

CDR3: CASLSSGRETQYF
DNA: TGTGCCAGCCTATCGAGCGGGAGGGAGACCCAGTACTTC
J: TRBJ2-5
size: .
D: TRBD2
V: TRBV3-1/TRBV3-2

CDR3: CASSSGGNEQFF
DNA: TGTGCCAGCAGTTCGGGAGGCAATGAGCAGTTCTTC
J: TRBJ2-1
size: .
D: TRBD2
V: TRBV28

CDR3: CASRQAGVSYEQYF
DNA: TGTGCCAGCAGACAAGCGGGAGTGAGCTACGAGCAGTACTTC
J: TRBJ2-7
size: .
D: TRBD2
V: TRBV28

CDR3: CASSPGQRSSTDTQYF
DNA: TGTGCCAGCAGCCCAGGACAGCGATCCAGCACAGATACGCAGTATTTT
J: TRBJ2-3
size: .
D: .
V: TRBV5-4

CDR3: CASTMGGGTDTQYF
DNA: TGCGCCAGCACCATGGGGGGGGGCACAGATACGCAGTATTTT
J: TRBJ2-3
size: .
D: TRBD2
V: TRBV5-1

CDR3: CASSPRLGADNGYTF
DNA: TGTGCCAGCAGCCCCCGCTTAGGGGCAGACAATGGCTACACCTTC
J: TRBJ1-2
size: once
D: .
V: TRBV14

CDR3: CASSSGQGSQETQYF
DNA: TGTGCCAGCAGCTCTGGACAGGGTTCCCAAGAGACCCAGTACTTC
J: TRBJ2-5
size: .
D: TRBD1
V: TRBV7-9

CDR3: CASSDLAGGNSYEQYF
DNA: TGCGCCAGCAGTGACTTAGCGGGAGGGAACTCCTACGAGCAGTACTTC
J: TRBJ2-7
size: .
D: TRBD2
V: TRBV10-1

CDR3: CASSQESQGTTEAFF
DNA: TGCGCCAGCAGCCAAGAGTCTCAGGGGACCACTGAAGCTTTCTTT
J: TRBJ1-1
size: .
D: .
V: TRBV4-1

CDR3: CASSQNGQGNEKLFF
DNA: TGTGCCAGCAGCCAAAATGGGCAGGGGAACGAAAAACTGTTTTTT
J: TRBJ1-4
size: .
D: .
V: TRBV7-2

CDR3: CASSHPATGLEQFF
DNA: TGCGCCAGCAGCCACCCCGCCACAGGTCTTGAGCAGTTCTTC
J: TRBJ2-1
size: .
D: .
V: TRBV4-1

CDR3: CASSPPGTSGREQYF
DNA: TGTGCCAGCAGTCCACCCGGGACTAGCGGGCGGGAGCAGTACTTC
J: TRBJ2-7
size: .
D: TRBD2
V: TRBV27

CDR3: CASSFGRGRDGYTF
DNA: TGTGCCAGCAGTTTTGGCAGGGGGCGCGATGGCTACACCTTC
J: TRBJ1-2
size: .
D: TRBD1
V: TRBV27

CDR3: CASSLASRANTGELFF
DNA: TGTGCCAGCAGCTTGGCCAGTCGGGCGAACACCGGGGAGCTGTTTTTT
J: TRBJ2-2
size: .
D: .
V: TRBV5-5

CDR3: CASSYSSSLNTEAFF
DNA: TGTGCCAGCAGTTACTCGAGCTCTTTGAACACTGAAGCTTTCTTT
J: TRBJ1-1
size: .
D: .
V: TRBV6-5

CDR3: CASSPSRGAYYGYTF
DNA: TGTGCCAGCAGCCCAAGCCGGGGAGCATACTATGGCTACACCTTC
J: TRBJ1-2
size: .
D: .
V: TRBV7-2

CDR3: CASSFDDRGRSSPLHF
DNA: TGTGCCAGCAGCTTCGACGACAGGGGCCGAAGTTCACCCCTCCACTTT
J: TRBJ1-6
size: .
D: TRBD1
V: TRBV11-2

CDR3: CASSFTGTGANYGYTF
DNA: TGTGCCAGCAGCTTCACCGGGACAGGGGCTAACTATGGCTACACCTTC
J: TRBJ1-2
size: .
D: TRBD1
V: TRBV7-9

CDR3: CASSLRTGATSTDTQYF
DNA: TGTGCCAGCAGTTTACGGACAGGGGCTACTAGCACAGATACGCAGTATTTT
J: TRBJ2-3
size: .
D: TRBD1
V: TRBV27

CDR3: CGVRGTGDLGTQYF
DNA: TGTGGGGTACGGGGGACAGGGGACCTGGGGACGCAGTATTTT
J: TRBJ2-3
size: .
D: TRBD1
V: TRBV10-3

CDR3: CATSTYNRDGYGYTF
DNA: TGTGCCACCAGCACGTACAACAGGGATGGCTATGGCTACACCTTC
J: TRBJ1-2
size: .
D: .
V: TRBV15

CDR3: CASSVRSAGTTEAFF
DNA: TGTGCCAGCAGCGTACGGTCGGCGGGGACCACTGAAGCTTTCTTT
J: TRBJ1-1
size: .
D: .
V: TRBV9

CDR3: CASSEFAGGYSNQPQHF
DNA: TGTGCCAGCAGTGAATTTGCAGGGGGATATAGCAATCAGCCCCAGCATTTT
J: TRBJ1-5
size: .
D: TRBD1
V: TRBV6-1

CDR3: CASSLRYRSYEQYF
DNA: TGTGCCAGCAGCTTGCGGTATCGCTCCTACGAGCAGTACTTC
J: TRBJ2-7
size: few
D: .
V: TRBV5-6